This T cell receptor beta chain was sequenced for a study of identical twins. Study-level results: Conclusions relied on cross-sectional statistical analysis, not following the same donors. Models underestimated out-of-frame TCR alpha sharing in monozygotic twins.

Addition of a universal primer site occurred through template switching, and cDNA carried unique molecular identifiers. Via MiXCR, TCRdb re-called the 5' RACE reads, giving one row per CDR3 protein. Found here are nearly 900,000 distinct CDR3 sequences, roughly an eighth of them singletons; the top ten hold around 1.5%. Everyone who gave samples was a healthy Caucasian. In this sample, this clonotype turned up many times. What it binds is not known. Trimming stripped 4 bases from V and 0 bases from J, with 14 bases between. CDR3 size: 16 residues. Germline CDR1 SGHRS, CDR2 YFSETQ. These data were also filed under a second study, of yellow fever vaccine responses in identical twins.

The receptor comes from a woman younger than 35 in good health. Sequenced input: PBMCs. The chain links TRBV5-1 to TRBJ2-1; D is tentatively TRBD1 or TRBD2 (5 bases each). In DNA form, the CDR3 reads TGCGCCAGCAGCGGGGGTCTGCAGACCTCCTACAATGAGCAGTTCTTC. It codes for CASSGGLQTSYNEQFF.